The rows below give T cell receptor beta chains drawn from one sample of a study of OX40 agonist ivuxolimab in advanced cancers. Method: immunoSEQ multiplex PCR; TCRdb's copy keeps in-frame clones and lacks some. This table has tens of thousands of clones, approximately 86% appearing once. The material was CD4+ or CD8+ T cells sorted from blood, obtained in a trial of the OX40 agonist ivuxolimab. Receptor source: an adult with an advanced solid tumor such as melanoma, head and neck, liver or kidney cancer. Each CDR3 is given with its conserved first and last residue. Fields, in order: V gene, D gene, clone size, J gene, CDR3 DNA, CDR3 protein. D genes are given only for firm matches. Not all rows give a size; the values are once, few, many and, for expanded clones, a class.

v_gene: TRBV5-1
d_gene: NA
abundance: NA
j_gene: TRBJ2-1
CDR3nt: TGCGCCAGCAGCTCGGAGAGGGGCGATGAGCAGTTCTTC
CDR3aa: CASSSERGDEQFF

v_gene: TRBV6-1
d_gene: NA
abundance: NA
j_gene: TRBJ1-1
CDR3nt: TGTGCCAGCAGGATCTCGGACGGTGAAGCTTTCTTT
CDR3aa: CASRISDGEAFF

v_gene: TRBV28
d_gene: NA
abundance: once
j_gene: TRBJ2-5
CDR3nt: TGTGCCAGCAGGGACTACCGGGAGCAAGAATCCCAGTACTTC
CDR3aa: CASRDYREQESQYF

v_gene: TRBV15
d_gene: TRBD1
abundance: NA
j_gene: TRBJ2-2
CDR3nt: TGTGCCACCAGCAGGGACAGGGCCACCGGGGAGCTGTTTTTT
CDR3aa: CATSRDRATGELFF

v_gene: TRBV30
d_gene: NA
abundance: NA
j_gene: TRBJ2-2
CDR3nt: TGTGCCTGGACTTCAAGGTTCACCGGGGAGCTGTTTTTT
CDR3aa: CAWTSRFTGELFF

v_gene: TRBV10-2
d_gene: NA
abundance: NA
j_gene: TRBJ2-7
CDR3nt: TGCGCCAGCAGGGACCTAGGGACGGGGGAGCAGTACTTC
CDR3aa: CASRDLGTGEQYF

v_gene: TRBV7-2
d_gene: NA
abundance: NA
j_gene: TRBJ1-4
CDR3nt: TGTGCCAGCAGTTATAGATCAGGGAAGACTAATGAAAAACTGTTTTTT
CDR3aa: CASSYRSGKTNEKLFF

v_gene: TRBV7-9
d_gene: TRBD1
abundance: NA
j_gene: TRBJ1-5
CDR3nt: TGTGCCAGCAGCTTAGGGTTAGGACAGGGGGCTCATCAGCCCCAGCATTTT
CDR3aa: CASSLGLGQGAHQPQHF

v_gene: TRBV19
d_gene: NA
abundance: NA
j_gene: TRBJ2-5
CDR3nt: TGTGCCAGTAGTATAGGCCTCGGTAGAGAGACCCAGTACTTC
CDR3aa: CASSIGLGRETQYF

v_gene: TRBV19
d_gene: NA
abundance: NA
j_gene: TRBJ1-1
CDR3nt: TGTGCCAGTTTGCTTCGACGGGGGGGACTTAACACTGAAGCTTTCTTT
CDR3aa: CASLLRRGGLNTEAFF

v_gene: TRBV6-6
d_gene: NA
abundance: NA
j_gene: TRBJ1-1
CDR3nt: TGTGCCAGCAGTTACTCGATGGGGGATTGGTCTAATGAAGCTTTCTTT
CDR3aa: CASSYSMGDWSNEAFF

v_gene: TRBV19
d_gene: NA
abundance: NA
j_gene: TRBJ1-1
CDR3nt: TGTGCCAGTAGTATAGAGCCGGTGGGCACTGAAGCTTTCTTT
CDR3aa: CASSIEPVGTEAFF

v_gene: TRBV30
d_gene: TRBD1
abundance: NA
j_gene: TRBJ2-3
CDR3nt: TGTGCCTGGAGGGCCGGGACAGTCACAGATACGCAGTATTTT
CDR3aa: CAWRAGTVTDTQYF

v_gene: TRBV7-9
d_gene: NA
abundance: NA
j_gene: TRBJ1-1
CDR3nt: TGTGCCAGCAGCTTGGGGGGAGGCACTGAAGCTTTCTTT
CDR3aa: CASSLGGGTEAFF

v_gene: TRBV7-9
d_gene: NA
abundance: NA
j_gene: TRBJ2-5
CDR3nt: TGTGCCAGCAGCACCGGGCTCCAGACCCAGTACTTC
CDR3aa: CASSTGLQTQYF

v_gene: TRBV7-9
d_gene: TRBD1
abundance: few
j_gene: TRBJ2-7
CDR3nt: TGTGCCAGCAGCTCAATCGGACAGGGACGGGAGCAGTACTTC
CDR3aa: CASSSIGQGREQYF